This T cell receptor (beta chain) is from a study of T-cell memory formation after mild COVID-19. The wider study: Largely, TCR clusters stayed within a single donor.

Constant-segment primers were used for 5'RACE, and the resulting TCR alpha and TCR beta cDNA libraries carried sample barcodes and UMIs. TCRdb independently ran MiXCR on the 5' RACE reads; one entry per CDR3 protein. The data contain 470,000 or so distinct CDR3 sequences, roughly 25% of them seen just once; the ten biggest clones take up under 15%. J gave up 2 bases and V 6 bases, and 5 bases lay outside the gene matches. CDR3 length equals 14 residues. Germline V gene sequence: CDR1 ENHRY, CDR2 SYGVKD. The chain joins TRBV10-3 to TRBJ2-5; 8 bases are shared with TRBD1. Sequenced sample: PBMCs or a T cell subset sorted from them (not recorded which). This clonotype was sampled from an adult woman who had mild COVID-19 (a few samples of this study predate the infection). Cell type and time point are not known. The CDR3 protein is CAIRGQAKQETQYF. CDR3 in DNA: TGTGCCATCAGGGGACAGGCAAAACAAGAGACCCAGTACTTC.